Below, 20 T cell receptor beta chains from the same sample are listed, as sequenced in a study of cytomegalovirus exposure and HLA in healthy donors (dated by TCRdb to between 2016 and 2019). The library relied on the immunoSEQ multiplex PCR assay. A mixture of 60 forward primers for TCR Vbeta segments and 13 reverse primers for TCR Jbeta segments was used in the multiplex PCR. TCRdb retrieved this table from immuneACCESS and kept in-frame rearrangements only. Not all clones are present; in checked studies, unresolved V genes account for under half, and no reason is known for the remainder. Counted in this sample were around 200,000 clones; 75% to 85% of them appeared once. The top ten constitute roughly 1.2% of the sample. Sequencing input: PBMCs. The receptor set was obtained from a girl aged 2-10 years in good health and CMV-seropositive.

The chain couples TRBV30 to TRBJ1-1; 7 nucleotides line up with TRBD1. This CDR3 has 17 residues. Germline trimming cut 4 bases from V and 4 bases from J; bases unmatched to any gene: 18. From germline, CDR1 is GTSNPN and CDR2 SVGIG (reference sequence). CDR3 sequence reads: CAWTLVGGWYQTTEAFF. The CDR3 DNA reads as TGTGCCTGGACCCTTGTAGGGGGCTGGTACCAGACCACTGAAGCTTTCTTT.

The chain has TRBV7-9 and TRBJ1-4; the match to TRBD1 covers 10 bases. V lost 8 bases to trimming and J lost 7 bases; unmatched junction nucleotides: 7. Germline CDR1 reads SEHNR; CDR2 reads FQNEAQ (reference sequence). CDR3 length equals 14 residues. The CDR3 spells CASRPGTGAEKLFF. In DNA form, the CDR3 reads TGTGCCAGCCGCCCCGGGACAGGGGCTGAAAAACTGTTTTTT.

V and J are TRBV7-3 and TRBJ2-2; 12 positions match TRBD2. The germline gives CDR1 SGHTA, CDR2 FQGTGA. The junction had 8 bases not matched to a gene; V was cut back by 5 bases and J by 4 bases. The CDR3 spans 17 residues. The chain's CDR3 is CASSTRLAGEGTGELFF. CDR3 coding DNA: TGTGCCAGCAGCACCAGACTAGCGGGAGAGGGCACCGGGGAGCTGTTTTTT.

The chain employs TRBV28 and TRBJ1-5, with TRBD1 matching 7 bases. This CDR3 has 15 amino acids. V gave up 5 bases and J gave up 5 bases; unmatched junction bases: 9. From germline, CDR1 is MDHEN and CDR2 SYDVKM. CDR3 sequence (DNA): TGTGCCAGCAGTGCCACGACAGGGCCGGATCAGCCCCAGCATTTT. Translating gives CASSATTGPDQPQHF. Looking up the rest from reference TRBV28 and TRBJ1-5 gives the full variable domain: DVKVTQSSRYLVKRTGEKVFLECVQDMDHENMFWYRQDPGLGLRLIYFSYDVKMKEKGDIPEGYSVSREKKERFSLILESASTNQTSMYLCASSATTGPDQPQHFGDGTRLSIL.

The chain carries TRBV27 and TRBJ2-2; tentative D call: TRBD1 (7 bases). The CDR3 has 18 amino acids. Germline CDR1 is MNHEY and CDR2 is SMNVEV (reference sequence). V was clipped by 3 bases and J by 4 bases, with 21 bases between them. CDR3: CASSFRSNRQGGTGELFF. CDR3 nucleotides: TGTGCCAGCAGTTTTCGATCCAACCGACAGGGAGGCACCGGGGAGCTGTTTTTT.

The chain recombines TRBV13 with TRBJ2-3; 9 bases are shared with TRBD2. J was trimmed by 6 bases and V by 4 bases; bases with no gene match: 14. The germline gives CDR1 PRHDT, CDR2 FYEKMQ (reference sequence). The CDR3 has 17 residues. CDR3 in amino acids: CASSSYGGGLAKDTQYF. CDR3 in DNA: TGTGCCAGCAGCTCCTACGGGGGCGGACTAGCGAAGGATACGCAGTATTTT.

CDR3 loop: CASSPQGNTNYGYTF. The CDR3 nucleotides read TGTGCCAGCTCACCTCAGGGGAACACAAACTATGGCTACACCTTC. This rearrangement joins TRBV18 to TRBJ1-2; possible D gene TRBD1, 6 bases. Trimming removed 3 bases at V and 2 bases at J, with 13 bases between. Looked up from germline, CDR1 is KGHSH and CDR2 is LQKENI. There are 15 residues in the CDR3.

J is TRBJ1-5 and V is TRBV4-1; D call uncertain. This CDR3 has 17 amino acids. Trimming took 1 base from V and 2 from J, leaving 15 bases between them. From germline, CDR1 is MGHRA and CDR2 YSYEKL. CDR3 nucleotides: TGCGCCAGCAGCCAAGTTTGGCGGGGTTCCCGCAATCAGCCCCAGCATTTT. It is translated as CASSQVWRGSRNQPQHF.

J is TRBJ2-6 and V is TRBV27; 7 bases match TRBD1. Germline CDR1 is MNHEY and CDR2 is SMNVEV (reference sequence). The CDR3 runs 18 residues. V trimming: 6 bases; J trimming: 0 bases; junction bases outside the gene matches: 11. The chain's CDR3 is CASSLWWDSSSGANVLTF. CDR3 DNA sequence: TGTGCCAGCAGCCTTTGGTGGGACAGTTCCTCTGGGGCCAACGTCCTGACTTTC.

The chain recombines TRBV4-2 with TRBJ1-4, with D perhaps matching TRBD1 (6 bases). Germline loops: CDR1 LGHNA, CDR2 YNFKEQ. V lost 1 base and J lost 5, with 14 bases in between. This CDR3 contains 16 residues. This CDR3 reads CASSQGGQGRNEKLFF. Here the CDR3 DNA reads TGTGCCAGCAGCCAAGGGGGGCAGGGACGGAATGAAAAACTGTTTTTT.

CDR3 sequence: CASSLTSGVTGGEQYF. The DNA for the CDR3 is TGTGCCAGCAGCTTAACTTCGGGAGTTACAGGTGGCGAGCAGTACTTC. This sequence joins TRBV11-2 and TRBJ2-7; TRBD2 is a possible D gene (6 bases). Trimming cost V 2 bases and J 6 bases, with 20 bases left between them. This CDR3 is 16 amino acids long. Germline lookup yields CDR1 SGHAT and CDR2 FQNNGV.

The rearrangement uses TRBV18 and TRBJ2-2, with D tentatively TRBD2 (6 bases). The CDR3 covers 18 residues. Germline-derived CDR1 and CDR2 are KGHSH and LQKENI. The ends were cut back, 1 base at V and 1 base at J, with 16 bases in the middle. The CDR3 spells CASSPRRVLRRNTGELFF. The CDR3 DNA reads TGTGCCAGCTCACCACGGAGGGTCCTCAGGCGGAACACCGGGGAGCTGTTTTTT.

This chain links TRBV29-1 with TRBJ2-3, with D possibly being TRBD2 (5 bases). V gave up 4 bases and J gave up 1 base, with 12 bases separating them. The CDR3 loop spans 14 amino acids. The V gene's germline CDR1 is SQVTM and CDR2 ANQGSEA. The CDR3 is CSVGHGRRTDTQYF. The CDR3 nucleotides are TGCAGCGTTGGTCATGGGAGACGCACAGATACGCAGTATTTT.

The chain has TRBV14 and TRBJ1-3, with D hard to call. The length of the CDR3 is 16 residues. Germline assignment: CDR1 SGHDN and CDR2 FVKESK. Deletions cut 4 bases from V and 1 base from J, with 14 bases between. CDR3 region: CASSRHPVESGNTIYF. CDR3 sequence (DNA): TGTGCCAGCAGCCGACATCCCGTAGAATCTGGAAACACCATATATTTT.

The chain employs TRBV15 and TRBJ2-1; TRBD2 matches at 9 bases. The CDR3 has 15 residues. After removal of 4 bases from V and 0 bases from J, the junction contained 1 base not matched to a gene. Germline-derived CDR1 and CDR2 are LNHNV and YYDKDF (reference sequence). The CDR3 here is CATSIAGDSYNEQFF. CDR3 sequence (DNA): TGTGCCACCAGCATAGCGGGGGACTCCTACAATGAGCAGTTCTTC. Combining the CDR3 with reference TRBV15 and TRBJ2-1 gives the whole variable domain DAMVIQNPRYQVTQFGKPVTLSCSQTLNHNVMYWYQQKSSQAPKLLFHYYDKDFNNEADTPDNFQSRRPNTSFCFLDIRSPGLGDTAMYLCATSIAGDSYNEQFFGPGTRLTVL.

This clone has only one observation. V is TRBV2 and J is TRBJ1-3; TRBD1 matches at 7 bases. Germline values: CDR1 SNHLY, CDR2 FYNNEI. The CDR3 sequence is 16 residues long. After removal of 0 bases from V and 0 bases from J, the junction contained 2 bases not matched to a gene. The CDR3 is CASSEAGQSSGNTIYF. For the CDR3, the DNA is TGTGCCAGCAGTGAAGCGGGACAGAGCTCTGGAAACACCATATATTTT.

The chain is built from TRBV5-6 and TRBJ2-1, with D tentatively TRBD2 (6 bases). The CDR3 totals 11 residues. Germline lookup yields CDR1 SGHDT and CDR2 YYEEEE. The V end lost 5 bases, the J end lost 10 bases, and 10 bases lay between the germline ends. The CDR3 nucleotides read TGTGCCAGCAGGCATGCGGGGGAGCAGTTCTTC. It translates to CASRHAGEQFF. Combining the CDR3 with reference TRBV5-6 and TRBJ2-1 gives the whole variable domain DAGVTQSPTHLIKTRGQQVTLRCSPKSGHDTVSWYQQALGQGPQFIFQYYEEEERQRGNFPDRFSGHQFPNYSSELNVNALLLGDSALYLCASRHAGEQFFGPGTRLTVL.

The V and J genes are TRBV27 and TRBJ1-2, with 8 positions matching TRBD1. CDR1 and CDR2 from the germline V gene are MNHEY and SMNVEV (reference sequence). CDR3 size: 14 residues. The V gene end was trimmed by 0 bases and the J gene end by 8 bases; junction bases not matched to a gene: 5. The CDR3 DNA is TGTGCCAGCAGTTTATCTCGGACAGGGCAAGGCTACACCTTC. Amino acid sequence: CASSLSRTGQGYTF.

The CDR3 here is CASSFNRGPKAFF. CDR3 DNA sequence: TGTGCCAGCAGTTTTAACAGGGGCCCAAAAGCTTTCTTT. The chain recombines TRBV27 with TRBJ1-1; TRBD1 matches 7 bases. The CDR3 is made up of 13 amino acids. CDR1 and CDR2 from the germline V gene are MNHEY and SMNVEV (reference sequence). Trimming cost V 3 bases and J 9 bases; bases outside gene matches: 7.

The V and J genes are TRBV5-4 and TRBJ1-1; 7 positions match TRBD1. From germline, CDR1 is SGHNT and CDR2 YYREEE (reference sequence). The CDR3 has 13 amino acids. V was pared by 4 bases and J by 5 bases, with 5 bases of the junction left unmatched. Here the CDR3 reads CASSVRGDTEAFF. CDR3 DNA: TGTGCCAGCAGCGTCAGGGGGGATACTGAAGCTTTCTTT.